This T cell receptor (beta chain) was recorded in a study of beta chain features in type 1 diabetes. Study results and caveats: Type 1 diabetes patients showed a moderate but significant shortening of TCRB CDR3s in all four CD4+ subsets.

The isolated RNA, all of it, was reverse transcribed, so expressed TCRB transcripts were what got sequenced. The method was immunoSEQ multiplex PCR; TCRdb's version includes in-frame clones alone and lacks a portion of them. The sample lists around 260,000 clones, approximately 25% occurring once. Stem cell-like memory, regulatory, central memory and naive CD4+ cells were sorted via CD45RO/CCR7/CD25/CD127/CD95/CD27. On this clone itself: Antigen specificity is unknown.

Sequencing input: naive CD4+ T cells from blood. This TCR was recovered from a woman in her twenties or thirties with type 1 diabetes.

This CDR3 is CASRWAGQENEKLFF. The CDR3, as DNA: TGTGCCAGCAGGTGGGCGGGACAGGAAAATGAAAAACTGTTTTTT. The genes are TRBV2 and TRBJ1-4, with TRBD1 identical over 8 bases. The CDR3 length is 15 residues. Germline trimming cut 6 bases from V and 5 bases from J; bases unmatched to any gene: 8. Germline CDR1 SNHLY, CDR2 FYNNEI.